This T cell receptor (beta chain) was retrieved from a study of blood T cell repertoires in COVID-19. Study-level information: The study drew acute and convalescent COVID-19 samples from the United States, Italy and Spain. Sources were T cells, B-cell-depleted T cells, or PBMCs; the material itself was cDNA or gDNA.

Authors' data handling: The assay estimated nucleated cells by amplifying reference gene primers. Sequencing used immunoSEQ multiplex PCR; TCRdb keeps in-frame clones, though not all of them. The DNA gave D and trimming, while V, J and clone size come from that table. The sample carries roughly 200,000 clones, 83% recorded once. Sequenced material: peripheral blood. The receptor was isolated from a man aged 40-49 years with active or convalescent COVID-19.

CDR3 DNA sequence: TGTGCCACCAGTGGCCGGGACAGATCCTATGGCTACACCTTC. Its translation: CATSGRDRSYGYTF. V gene TRBV24-1 combines with J gene TRBJ1-2; TRBD1 matches at 7 bases. In germline, CDR1 is KGHDR, CDR2 SFDVKD. The ends lost 5 bases at V and 4 bases at J; junction bases unmatched: 6. CDR3 size: 14 residues.